This T cell receptor beta chain was documented in a study of blood T cells in healthy people across ages. V lost 4 bases and J lost 4; bases outside the gene matches: 8. Germline loops: CDR1 MDHEN, CDR2 SYDVKM. This CDR3 contains 16 residues. Caucasian individuals from Russia who were healthy and aged roughly 6 to 90 acted as donors. Primers used in a second PCR of roughly 6 to 11 cycles were a sample-barcoded 5' primer and a J-beta primer mix. One entry per CDR3 protein results from TCRdb running MiXCR on the 5' RACE reads. The table lists roughly 1 million distinct CDR3 sequences, 20% to 25% of them singletons. About this clonotype itself: Its antigen remains unidentified.

Regarding the study as a whole: There were more naive CD4+ cells and higher diversity in long-lived donors than in aged donors.

This sample was shared with a second study, whose subject was T cells of mothers and their children.

The chain uses TRBV28 and TRBJ2-5; 11 bases line up with TRBD2. Sequenced material: blood. This clonotype originated in a girl aged 2 to 10 in good health. CDR3 in DNA: TGTGCCAGCAGTTCCCCGGGTAGCGGGAGGGGAGAGACCCAGTACTTC. Its protein product is CASSSPGSGRGETQYF.